This T cell receptor (beta chain) was identified in a study of circulating CD8 cells and anti-PD-1 response in melanoma. This clonotype ranks as large. Germline lookup yields CDR1 DFQATT and CDR2 SNEGSKA (reference sequence). The J segment lost 0 bases and the V segment lost 5 bases, leaving 12 bases of the junction unmatched. CDR3 length: 18 amino acids. TCR libraries were prepared from 15 ng of total RNA with the QIAseq Immune Repertoire TCR panel. TCRdb re-analysed the reads in MiXCR, keeping a single row per CDR3 protein. The sample lists over 450 distinct CDR3 sequences; about 8% were seen once. From live CD3+CD8+TCRalphabeta+ cells, four PD-1 and/or TIGIT subsets were sorted.

The chain combines TRBV20-1 with TRBJ2-7; the match to TRBD2 covers 14 bases. The sequencing used CD8+ T cells from PBMCs, collected at baseline or after one month of anti-PD-1 therapy (not recorded which). This clonotype originated in a human donor with melanoma. CDR3 bases: TGCAGTGCTTGGGACCCGGGACTAGCGGGGGCCAGCTCCTACGAGCAGTACTTC. Its protein product is CSAWDPGLAGASSYEQYF.